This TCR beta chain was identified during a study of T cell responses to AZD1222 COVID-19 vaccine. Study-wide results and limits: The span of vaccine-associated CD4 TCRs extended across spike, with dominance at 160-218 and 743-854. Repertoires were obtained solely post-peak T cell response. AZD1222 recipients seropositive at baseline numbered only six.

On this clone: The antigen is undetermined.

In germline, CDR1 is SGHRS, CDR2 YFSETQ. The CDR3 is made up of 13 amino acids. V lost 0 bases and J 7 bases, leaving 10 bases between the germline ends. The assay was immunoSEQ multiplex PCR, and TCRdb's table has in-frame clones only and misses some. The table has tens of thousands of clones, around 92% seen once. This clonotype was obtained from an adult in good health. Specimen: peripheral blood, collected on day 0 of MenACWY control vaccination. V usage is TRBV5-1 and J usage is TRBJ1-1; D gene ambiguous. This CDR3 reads CASSLDTLLEAFF. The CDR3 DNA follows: TGCGCCAGCAGCTTGGACACTCTACTTGAAGCTTTCTTT.